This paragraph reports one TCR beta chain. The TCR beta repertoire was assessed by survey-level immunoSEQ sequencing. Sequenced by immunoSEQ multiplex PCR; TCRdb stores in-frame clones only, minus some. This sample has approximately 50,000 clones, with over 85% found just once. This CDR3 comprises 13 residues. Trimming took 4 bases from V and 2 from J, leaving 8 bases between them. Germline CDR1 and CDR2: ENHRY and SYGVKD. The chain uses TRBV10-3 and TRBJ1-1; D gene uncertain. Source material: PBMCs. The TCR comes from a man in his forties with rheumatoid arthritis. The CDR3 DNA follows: TGTGCCATCAGTGGTGAGGACAACACTGAAGCTTTCTTT. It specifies CAISGEDNTEAFF.